Listed below are T cell receptor beta chains from one sample, sequenced in a study of control samples from healthy donors and cancer patients. The data were produced by immunoSEQ multiplex PCR, yet TCRdb's version contains in-frame clones alone and is incomplete. The sample carries approximately 150,000 clones, 85% to 95% recorded once. Sample: blood. The receptor source for this set is a woman between 18 and 29 years old in good health. Each CDR3 is given with its conserved first and last residue. The D gene is left open where the match is weak. The size field is filled for only some rows; it gives once, few, many or a size class.

d_gene | abundance | j_gene | v_gene | CDR3nt | CDR3aa
. | . | TRBJ1-3 | TRBV6-1 | TGTGCCAGCAGTGAATATGAGGGGGCTGGAAACACCATATATTTT | CASSEYEGAGNTIYF
. | . | TRBJ2-2 | TRBV19 | TGTGCCAGTAGCCCCCGGTACGACAGGAACACCGGGGAGCTGTTTTTT | CASSPRYDRNTGELFF
. | . | TRBJ1-3 | TRBV29-1 | TGCAGCGTTCTTGGGGGGGATGGTGGAAACACCATATATTTT | CSVLGGDGGNTIYF
. | . | TRBJ2-1 | TRBV4-1 | TGCGCCAGCAGCCAAGTAAATCGTGGCACCTTGGTCGGGAAGCAGTTCTTC | CASSQVNRGTLVGKQFF
TRBD2 | . | TRBJ2-7 | TRBV5-6 | TGTGCCAGCAGCGGGGGACTAGCGGGCATCTACGAGCAGTACTTC | CASSGGLAGIYEQYF
TRBD1 | once | TRBJ2-7 | TRBV7-9 | TGTGCCAGCAGCTTAGAGACAGGGGCCGCCGGCGAGCAGTACTTC | CASSLETGAAGEQYF
. | . | TRBJ2-7 | TRBV6-2/TRBV6-3 | TGTGCCAGCAGGCCTCAAGGGCGGATCTTAGCCTACGAGCAGTACTTC | CASRPQGRILAYEQYF
. | . | TRBJ1-4 | TRBV7-9 | TGTGCCAGCAGCTGGGGCCGAGCAACTAATGAAAAACTGTTTTTT | CASSWGRATNEKLFF
. | . | TRBJ1-1 | TRBV19 | TGTGCCACCATAGGGGGGGGGCATCCTGAAGCTTTCTTT | CATIGGGHPEAFF
TRBD1 | . | TRBJ1-6 | TRBV7-8 | TGTGCCAGCAGCGGACGACAGGGATGGAATTCACCCCTCCACTTT | CASSGRQGWNSPLHF
. | . | TRBJ1-1 | TRBV7-9 | TGTGCCAGCAGCGATGCTACAGGGTTGAACACTGAAGCTTTCTTT | CASSDATGLNTEAFF
. | . | TRBJ1-1 | TRBV3-1/TRBV3-2 | TGTGCCAGCAGCCAAGCTGGGAGGAAAAACACTGAAGCTTTCTTT | CASSQAGRKNTEAFF
. | . | TRBJ2-7 | TRBV21-1 | TGTGCCAGCAGCAAAGGGGGTGCGAGCGACGGACTAGTTGAGGTCGAGCAGTACTTC | CASSKGGASDGLVEVEQYF
TRBD2 | . | TRBJ2-2 | TRBV5-6 | TGTGCCAGCAGCTTGTTCGGCGGGAGAAGCACCGGGGAGCTGTTTTTT | CASSLFGGRSTGELFF
. | once | TRBJ1-1 | TRBV5-1 | TGCGCCAGCAGCGCCACTGGGGTGATCACTGAAGCTTTCTTT | CASSATGVITEAFF
. | once | TRBJ2-7 | TRBV2 | TGTGCCAGCAGTGGGACAGTCCACGAGCAGTACTTC | CASSGTVHEQYF
. | . | TRBJ1-2 | TRBV3-1/TRBV3-2 | TGTGCCAGCAGCGATGGGTCCTTCTCCTATGGCTACACCTTC | CASSDGSFSYGYTF
. | . | TRBJ1-3 | TRBV4-1 | TGCGCCAGCAGCCCCGGGGGAGGTCCCTTCTCTGGAAACACCATATATTTT | CASSPGGGPFSGNTIYF
. | . | TRBJ1-4 | TRBV21-1 | TGTGCCACCGATCCGGGACAGGGGAATGAAAAACTGTTTTTT | CATDPGQGNEKLFF
TRBD1 | . | TRBJ1-1 | TRBV19 | TGTGCCAGTAGTCCCCAGGGGGGGGGCACTGAAGCTTTCTTT | CASSPQGGGTEAFF
. | . | TRBJ1-2 | TRBV28 | TGTGCCAGCACCGTTCAGGCCAACTATGGCTACACCTTC | CASTVQANYGYTF
. | . | TRBJ1-2 | TRBV19 | TGTGCCAGTAGTTGGACGGCGCACTACACCTTC | CASSWTAHYTF
TRBD2 | once | TRBJ2-3 | TRBV28 | TGTGCCAGCAGTTACCTTGCGGGAGGCCCCACCCCAGATACGCAGTATTTT | CASSYLAGGPTPDTQYF
. | . | TRBJ2-1 | TRBV9 | TGTGCCAGCAGCGTAGGGACTGGATCCTACAATGAGCAGTTCTTC | CASSVGTGSYNEQFF
. | . | TRBJ2-2 | TRBV19 | TGTGCCAGTAGTATGCGGCCCCCCGTGAGCACCGGGGAGCTGTTTTTT | CASSMRPPVSTGELFF
. | . | TRBJ1-2 | TRBV11-2 | TGTGCCAGCAGCTTAGCGAATAGACGTGGCTACACCTTC | CASSLANRRGYTF
. | . | TRBJ1-6 | TRBV9 | TGTGCCAGCAGCGTATCTGACTATAATTCACCCCTCCACTTT | CASSVSDYNSPLHF
TRBD2 | once | TRBJ2-1 | TRBV19 | TGTGCCAGTAGTATTAGGATGAGGGTTCGAGCGGGAGGTTCCTACAATGAGCAGTTCTTC | CASSIRMRVRAGGSYNEQFF
. | . | TRBJ1-2 | TRBV12-5 | TGTGCTAGTGAAACCAACCCCGATGGCTACACCTTC | CASETNPDGYTF
TRBD1 | . | TRBJ2-2 | TRBV3-1/TRBV3-2 | TGTGCCAGTAAGGGGCTAAAGGACAGGGGATTCCACCTGAACACCGGGGAGCTGTTTTTT | CASKGLKDRGFHLNTGELFF
. | . | TRBJ1-2 | TRBV5-4 | TGTGCCAGCAGCTTGGCACAGTTCAACTATGGCTACACCTTC | CASSLAQFNYGYTF
. | . | TRBJ2-7 | TRBV11-2 | TGTGCCAGCAGCTTAGTTTCCTTCTCAGCCTCCTACGAGCAGTACTTC | CASSLVSFSASYEQYF
. | . | TRBJ2-1 | TRBV24-1 | TGTGCCACCAGTGATTTTGGCAGGGCTAGATACAATGAGCAGTTCTTC | CATSDFGRARYNEQFF
TRBD1 | . | TRBJ1-6 | TRBV23-1 | TGCGCCAGCAGTCAAAAGGGGCTCGGACAGGGTACTTCACCCCTCCACTTT | CASSQKGLGQGTSPLHF
. | . | TRBJ1-1 | TRBV15 | TGTGCCACCAGCAGAGATGGTCGGTCTGAAGCTTTCTTT | CATSRDGRSEAFF
TRBD1 | . | TRBJ1-5 | TRBV6-1 | TGTGCCAGCAGTGAAGGGGACAGGTATCAGCCCCAGCATTTT | CASSEGDRYQPQHF
. | . | TRBJ2-7 | TRBV10-2 | TGCGCCAGCAGTGAGTCTTACAGTTACGAGCAGTACTTC | CASSESYSYEQYF
. | . | TRBJ1-4 | TRBV19 | TGTGCCAGTTCCTTAACACATGAAAAACTGTTTTTT | CASSLTHEKLFF
. | . | TRBJ1-4 | TRBV21-1 | TGTGCCAGCAGCGCCCGGGACAGTCATAAGCGAGAAAAACTGTTTTTT | CASSARDSHKREKLFF
. | . | TRBJ1-2 | TRBV6-4 | TGTGCCAGCAGGGACAGCGGTGACTATGGCTACACCTTC | CASRDSGDYGYTF
. | . | TRBJ2-1 | TRBV2 | TGTGCCAGCAGTGAACGGGGGCTAGCGGTAAACAATGAGCAGTTCTTC | CASSERGLAVNNEQFF
. | . | TRBJ1-2 | TRBV7-9 | TGTGCCAGCAGCTCGTTGGACGGCTATGGCTACACCTTC | CASSSLDGYGYTF
TRBD1 | . | TRBJ2-7 | TRBV4-3 | TGCGCCAGCAGCCCGGGGACAGAGGCCTACGAGCAGTACTTC | CASSPGTEAYEQYF
. | once | TRBJ1-1 | TRBV11-2 | TGTGCCAGCAGCTTAGAAGGCAGGGATAACACTGAAGCTTTCTTT | CASSLEGRDNTEAFF
. | . | TRBJ1-6 | TRBV6-5 | TGTGCCAGCTCCAGAAGCTCCTATAATTCACCCCTCCACTTT | CASSRSSYNSPLHF
. | . | TRBJ2-3 | TRBV7-2 | TGTGCCAGCAGCTTAACTTATCGGCGCACAGATACGCAGTATTTT | CASSLTYRRTDTQYF
. | . | TRBJ1-2 | TRBV27 | TGTGCCAGCAGTAGACCGGACCGTTCCCAGGATGGCTACACCTTC | CASSRPDRSQDGYTF
. | few | TRBJ2-3 | TRBV11-2 | TGTGCCAGCAGCTTTCTCGGACTCCGCACGGATACGCAGTATTTT | CASSFLGLRTDTQYF
. | . | TRBJ2-1 | TRBV6-2/TRBV6-3 | TGTGCCAGCAGCCGGGCCAACAATGAGCAGTTCTTC | CASSRANNEQFF
. | . | TRBJ2-1 | TRBV28 | TGTGCCAGCAGTTCGGACAGTACCTCCTACAATGAGCAGTTCTTC | CASSSDSTSYNEQFF
TRBD1 | . | TRBJ1-1 | TRBV19 | TGTGCCAGTAGTATCCCCTCAGACAGGGTCGGCACTGAAGCTTTCTTT | CASSIPSDRVGTEAFF
. | . | TRBJ1-5 | TRBV15 | TGTGCCACCAGCAAAAGGACGGGGAATCAGCCCCAGCATTTT | CATSKRTGNQPQHF
. | . | TRBJ1-2 | TRBV10-2 | TGCGCCAGCAGTGATACACAGTCGGGTGGCTACACCTTC | CASSDTQSGGYTF
. | . | TRBJ1-5 | TRBV19 | TGTGCCAGTAGTATATATTCCCAGGGACAGCCCCAGCATTTT | CASSIYSQGQPQHF